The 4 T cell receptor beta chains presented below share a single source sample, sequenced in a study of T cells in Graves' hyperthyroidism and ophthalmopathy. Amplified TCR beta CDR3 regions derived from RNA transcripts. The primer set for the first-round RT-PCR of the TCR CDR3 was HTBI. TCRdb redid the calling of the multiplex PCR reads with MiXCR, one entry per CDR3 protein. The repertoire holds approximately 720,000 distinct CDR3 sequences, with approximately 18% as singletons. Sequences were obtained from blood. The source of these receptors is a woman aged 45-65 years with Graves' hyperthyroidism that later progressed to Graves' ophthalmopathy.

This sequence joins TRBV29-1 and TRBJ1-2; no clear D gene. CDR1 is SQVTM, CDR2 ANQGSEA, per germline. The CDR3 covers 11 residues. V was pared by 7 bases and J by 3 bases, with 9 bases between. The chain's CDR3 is CSAVQDYGYTF. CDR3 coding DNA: TGCAGCGCCGTCCAGGACTATGGCTACACCTTC.

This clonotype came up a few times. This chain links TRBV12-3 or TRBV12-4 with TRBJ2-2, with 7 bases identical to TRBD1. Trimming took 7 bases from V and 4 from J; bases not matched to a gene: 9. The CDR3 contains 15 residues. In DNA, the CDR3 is TGTGCCAGCACCTTGACAGGGAAAGGCACCGGGGAGCTGTTTTTT. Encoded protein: CASTLTGKGTGELFF.

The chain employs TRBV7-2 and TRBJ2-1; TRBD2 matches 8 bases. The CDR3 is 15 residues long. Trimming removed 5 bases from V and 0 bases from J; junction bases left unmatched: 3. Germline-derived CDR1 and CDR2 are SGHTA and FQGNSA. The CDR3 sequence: CASSISGNSYNEQFF. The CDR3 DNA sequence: TGTGCCAGCAGCATTAGCGGGAACTCCTACAATGAGCAGTTCTTC.

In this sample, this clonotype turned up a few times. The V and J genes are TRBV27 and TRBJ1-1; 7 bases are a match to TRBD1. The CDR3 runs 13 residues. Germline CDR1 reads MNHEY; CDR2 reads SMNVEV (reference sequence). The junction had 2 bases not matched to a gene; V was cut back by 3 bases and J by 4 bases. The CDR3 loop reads CASSFRDSTEAFF. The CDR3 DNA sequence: TGTGCCAGCAGTTTCCGGGACAGCACTGAAGCTTTCTTT.